This TCR beta chain was sequenced during a study of control samples from healthy donors and cancer patients. This clone was counted a single time. The CDR3 spans 12 residues. Per the germline V gene, CDR1 is SGHNT and CDR2 is YENEEA. Trimming took off 1 base at V and 3 bases at J, with 2 bases between the two ends. Clones were sequenced by immunoSEQ multiplex PCR, and TCRdb holds only the in-frame ones, with some missing. Of 55,000 to 80,000 clones in the sample, more than 70% are singletons; the top ten hold 5% to 7%. The rearrangement uses TRBV11-3 and TRBJ2-3; D is unresolved. The sequence was collected from a man aged 55 to 70 with colorectal cancer. Sequenced sample: PBMCs. CDR3 residues: CASSLGTDTQYF. In DNA form, the CDR3 reads TGTGCCAGCAGCTTAGGAACAGATACGCAGTATTTT.